A selection of T cell receptor beta chains follows, all from one sample in a study of beta chain features in type 1 diabetes. TCRdb's table, derived via immunoSEQ multiplex PCR, lists solely in-frame clones and lacks some. The data show under 450,000 clones, about 15% seen once. Sequenced material: naive CD4+ T cells from blood. The receptors come from a man under 40 in good health. CDR3s include the opening cysteine and the closing phenylalanine or tryptophan. Each record gives: CDR3 protein, CDR3 DNA, V gene, D gene, clone size, CDR3 length, J gene. D genes are given only for firm matches. Some rows have no size entry. The others give once, few or many, or a class for an expanded clone.

CDR3aa: CASRGRGHLTDTQYF
CDR3nt: TGTGCCAGCAGGGGGAGGGGGCACCTCACAGATACGCAGTATTTT
v_gene: TRBV7-9
d_gene: .
abundance: .
len: 15
j_gene: TRBJ2-3

CDR3aa: CASSEWVLETQYF
CDR3nt: TGTGCCAGCAGTGAATGGGTTTTGGAGACCCAGTACTTC
v_gene: TRBV2
d_gene: .
abundance: .
len: 13
j_gene: TRBJ2-5

CDR3aa: CAIRGLAGSEQFF
CDR3nt: TGTGCCATCAGGGGACTAGCGGGATCTGAGCAGTTCTTC
v_gene: TRBV10-3
d_gene: TRBD2
abundance: .
len: 13
j_gene: TRBJ2-1

CDR3aa: CAWSPGLAGLQFF
CDR3nt: TGTGCCTGGAGTCCGGGACTAGCGGGCCTGCAGTTCTTC
v_gene: TRBV30
d_gene: TRBD2
abundance: .
len: 13
j_gene: TRBJ2-1

CDR3aa: CASSSDRGLETQYF
CDR3nt: TGTGCCAGCAGTTCGGACAGGGGGCTGGAGACCCAGTACTTC
v_gene: TRBV27
d_gene: TRBD1
abundance: few
len: 14
j_gene: TRBJ2-5

CDR3aa: CASSLGVASTDTQYF
CDR3nt: TGTGCCAGCAGCTTGGGTGTGGCGAGCACAGATACGCAGTATTTT
v_gene: TRBV5-6
d_gene: .
abundance: .
len: 15
j_gene: TRBJ2-3

CDR3aa: CASSPGGGDSYNEQFF
CDR3nt: TGTGCCAGCAGCCCAGGAGGAGGGGACTCCTACAATGAGCAGTTCTTC
v_gene: TRBV5-4
d_gene: .
abundance: .
len: 16
j_gene: TRBJ2-1

CDR3aa: CASSLRSGMPLNEQFF
CDR3nt: TGTGCCAGCAGCTTAAGGAGCGGGATGCCCCTTAATGAGCAGTTCTTC
v_gene: TRBV11-3
d_gene: TRBD2
abundance: few
len: 16
j_gene: TRBJ2-1

CDR3aa: CATSRVPTTGTYEQYF
CDR3nt: TGTGCCACCAGCAGAGTACCGACTACGGGGACCTACGAGCAGTACTTC
v_gene: TRBV15
d_gene: .
abundance: few
len: 16
j_gene: TRBJ2-7

CDR3aa: CASTLNEIGELFF
CDR3nt: TGTGCCAGCACCTTGAACGAGATCGGGGAGCTGTTTTTT
v_gene: TRBV7-7
d_gene: .
abundance: few
len: 13
j_gene: TRBJ2-2

CDR3aa: CASSLIPDGTIYF
CDR3nt: TGTGCCAGCAGCTTAATACCGGATGGCACCATATATTTT
v_gene: TRBV7-3
d_gene: .
abundance: few
len: 13
j_gene: TRBJ1-3

CDR3aa: CASSLSGQSRDEQFF
CDR3nt: TGTGCCAGCAGCTTATCGGGACAGTCAAGGGATGAGCAGTTCTTC
v_gene: TRBV11-2
d_gene: TRBD1
abundance: few
len: 15
j_gene: TRBJ2-1

CDR3aa: CASSEAGEMRGYTF
CDR3nt: TGTGCCAGCAGTGAAGCCGGAGAGATGCGTGGCTACACCTTC
v_gene: TRBV25-1
d_gene: .
abundance: few
len: 14
j_gene: TRBJ1-2

CDR3aa: CASSYRGLPTDTQYF
CDR3nt: TGTGCCAGCAGTTACAGGGGACTCCCCACAGATACGCAGTATTTT
v_gene: TRBV6-5
d_gene: .
abundance: few
len: 15
j_gene: TRBJ2-3

CDR3aa: CASSGSGIGTDTQYF
CDR3nt: TGTGCCAGCAGCGGTAGCGGGATCGGGACAGATACGCAGTATTTT
v_gene: TRBV7-2
d_gene: TRBD2
abundance: .
len: 15
j_gene: TRBJ2-3

CDR3aa: CASRRDGTDTQYF
CDR3nt: TGTGCCAGCAGGAGAGACGGCACAGATACGCAGTATTTT
v_gene: TRBV6-5
d_gene: .
abundance: .
len: 13
j_gene: TRBJ2-3

CDR3aa: CASSLRDMGLAGTLAKNIQYF
CDR3nt: TGCGCCAGCAGCCTCCGGGACATGGGACTAGCGGGGACTTTAGCCAAAAACATTCAGTACTTC
v_gene: TRBV4-3
d_gene: TRBD2
abundance: few
len: 21
j_gene: TRBJ2-4

CDR3aa: CASSPGQRAYGYTF
CDR3nt: TGTGCCAGCAGCCCGGGCCAACGGGCCTATGGCTACACCTTC
v_gene: TRBV21-1
d_gene: .
abundance: .
len: 14
j_gene: TRBJ1-2

CDR3aa: CASSFGAEGSPLHF
CDR3nt: TGTGCCAGCAGCTTTGGGGCCGAGGGTTCACCCCTCCACTTT
v_gene: TRBV11-2
d_gene: .
abundance: .
len: 14
j_gene: TRBJ1-6

CDR3aa: CASSPWTSGGQSTDTQYF
CDR3nt: TGCGCCAGCAGCCCATGGACTAGCGGGGGCCAAAGCACAGATACGCAGTATTTT
v_gene: TRBV4-1
d_gene: TRBD2
abundance: few
len: 18
j_gene: TRBJ2-3

CDR3aa: CASARQGAGTEAFF
CDR3nt: TGTGCCAGCGCACGACAGGGGGCGGGCACTGAAGCTTTCTTT
v_gene: TRBV18
d_gene: TRBD1
abundance: .
len: 14
j_gene: TRBJ1-1

CDR3aa: CASSPPAGEITDTQYF
CDR3nt: TGTGCCAGCTCACCACCGGCCGGGGAAATCACAGATACGCAGTATTTT
v_gene: TRBV18
d_gene: .
abundance: few
len: 16
j_gene: TRBJ2-3

CDR3aa: CASSLTVSDTQYF
CDR3nt: TGTGCCAGCAGCTTAACGGTCTCAGATACGCAGTATTTT
v_gene: TRBV7-2
d_gene: .
abundance: few
len: 13
j_gene: TRBJ2-3

CDR3aa: CASSGLAGGADTQYF
CDR3nt: TGCGCCAGCAGCGGCTTAGCGGGAGGTGCAGATACGCAGTATTTT
v_gene: TRBV5-1
d_gene: TRBD2
abundance: few
len: 15
j_gene: TRBJ2-3

CDR3aa: CASSRGGPYNEQFF
CDR3nt: TGTGCCAGCAGCCGCGGGGGGCCCTACAATGAGCAGTTCTTC
v_gene: TRBV7-2
d_gene: TRBD2
abundance: few
len: 14
j_gene: TRBJ2-1

CDR3aa: CAWSQGRSNTEAFF
CDR3nt: TGTGCCTGGAGTCAGGGGCGAAGCAACACTGAAGCTTTCTTT
v_gene: TRBV30
d_gene: .
abundance: few
len: 14
j_gene: TRBJ1-1

CDR3aa: CASSQADGGSGGNEQFF
CDR3nt: TGCGCCAGCAGCCAAGCTGATGGCGGGAGTGGGGGCAATGAGCAGTTCTTC
v_gene: TRBV4-3
d_gene: TRBD2
abundance: .
len: 17
j_gene: TRBJ2-1

CDR3aa: CATGSNGYTF
CDR3nt: TGTGCTACAGGGTCTAATGGCTACACCTTC
v_gene: TRBV19
d_gene: .
abundance: few
len: 10
j_gene: TRBJ1-2

CDR3aa: CASTHRPDRGSGELFF
CDR3nt: TGTGCCAGCACACACCGACCGGATAGGGGATCCGGGGAGCTGTTTTTT
v_gene: TRBV7-9
d_gene: .
abundance: .
len: 16
j_gene: TRBJ2-2

CDR3aa: CASSHGLANEQFF
CDR3nt: TGCGCCAGCAGCCATGGACTAGCGAATGAGCAGTTCTTC
v_gene: TRBV4-1
d_gene: TRBD2
abundance: .
len: 13
j_gene: TRBJ2-1

CDR3aa: CASSYLREGYEQYF
CDR3nt: TGTGCCAGCAGTTACTTACGGGAAGGGTACGAGCAGTACTTC
v_gene: TRBV6-6
d_gene: .
abundance: few
len: 14
j_gene: TRBJ2-7

CDR3aa: CASSQRDNYEQYF
CDR3nt: TGCGCCAGCAGCCAACGGGACAACTACGAGCAGTACTTC
v_gene: TRBV4-3
d_gene: .
abundance: .
len: 13
j_gene: TRBJ2-7

CDR3aa: CASSPRTGNEKLFF
CDR3nt: TGTGCCAGCAGCCCCCGGACAGGAAATGAAAAACTGTTTTTT
v_gene: TRBV14
d_gene: TRBD1
abundance: .
len: 14
j_gene: TRBJ1-4

CDR3aa: CASSRAGTGLNYGYTF
CDR3nt: TGTGCCAGCAGTAGGGCCGGGACAGGGCTTAACTATGGCTACACCTTC
v_gene: TRBV25-1
d_gene: TRBD1
abundance: few
len: 16
j_gene: TRBJ1-2

CDR3aa: CASSPVRGQETQYF
CDR3nt: TGTGCCAGCTCACCCGTAAGGGGCCAAGAGACCCAGTACTTC
v_gene: TRBV18
d_gene: .
abundance: .
len: 14
j_gene: TRBJ2-5

CDR3aa: CASSPKVSGTYEQYF
CDR3nt: TGTGCCAGCAGCCCTAAGGTTAGCGGGACCTACGAGCAGTACTTC
v_gene: TRBV7-7
d_gene: TRBD2
abundance: few
len: 15
j_gene: TRBJ2-7

CDR3aa: CASSVSVWEQYF
CDR3nt: TGTGCCAGCAGTGTGAGTGTTTGGGAGCAGTACTTC
v_gene: TRBV6-1
d_gene: .
abundance: few
len: 12
j_gene: TRBJ2-7

CDR3aa: CASSHPQGQNTEAFF
CDR3nt: TGTGCCAGCAGCCACCCACAGGGACAGAACACTGAAGCTTTCTTT
v_gene: TRBV14
d_gene: .
abundance: .
len: 15
j_gene: TRBJ1-1

CDR3aa: CATSRDAGRARGPGELFF
CDR3nt: TGTGCCACCAGCAGAGATGCGGGGAGGGCTAGGGGCCCCGGGGAGCTGTTTTTT
v_gene: TRBV15
d_gene: TRBD2
abundance: .
len: 18
j_gene: TRBJ2-2

CDR3aa: CASSPGTEARTEKLFF
CDR3nt: TGCGCCAGCAGCCCAGGAACAGAGGCCCGAACTGAAAAACTGTTTTTT
v_gene: TRBV4-3
d_gene: .
abundance: .
len: 16
j_gene: TRBJ1-4

CDR3aa: CASSPQGNEQFF
CDR3nt: TGTGCTAGCAGCCCCCAAGGGAATGAGCAGTTCTTC
v_gene: TRBV7-7
d_gene: .
abundance: .
len: 12
j_gene: TRBJ2-1

CDR3aa: CASSREGETQYF
CDR3nt: TGTGCCAGCAGCCGGGAAGGGGAGACCCAGTACTTC
v_gene: TRBV5-4
d_gene: .
abundance: few
len: 12
j_gene: TRBJ2-5

CDR3aa: CASSGNSGANVLTF
CDR3nt: TGTGCCAGTAGTGGGAACTCTGGGGCCAACGTCCTGACTTTC
v_gene: TRBV19
d_gene: .
abundance: few
len: 14
j_gene: TRBJ2-6

CDR3aa: CASSQTVNSLAKNIQYF
CDR3nt: TGCGCCAGCAGCCAAACAGTCAACAGTCTAGCCAAAAACATTCAGTACTTC
v_gene: TRBV4-3
d_gene: .
abundance: .
len: 17
j_gene: TRBJ2-4

CDR3aa: CAWSLSRLGELFF
CDR3nt: TGTGCCTGGAGTCTATCCAGGCTCGGGGAGCTGTTTTTT
v_gene: TRBV30
d_gene: .
abundance: few
len: 13
j_gene: TRBJ2-2

CDR3aa: CAIKERFNTEAFF
CDR3nt: TGTGCCATCAAAGAAAGGTTCAACACTGAAGCTTTCTTT
v_gene: TRBV10-3
d_gene: .
abundance: .
len: 13
j_gene: TRBJ1-1

CDR3aa: CASSVIASGNNNEQFF
CDR3nt: TGTGCCAGCAGCGTCATTGCTAGCGGGAACAACAATGAGCAGTTCTTC
v_gene: TRBV9
d_gene: TRBD2
abundance: few
len: 16
j_gene: TRBJ2-1

CDR3aa: CASSAVRAASGYTF
CDR3nt: TGTGCCAGCAGTGCGGTCCGGGCCGCCTCTGGCTACACCTTC
v_gene: TRBV27
d_gene: .
abundance: few
len: 14
j_gene: TRBJ1-2

CDR3aa: CVWKGGYTNTEAFF
CDR3nt: TGTGTCTGGAAAGGGGGCTACACGAACACTGAAGCTTTCTTT
v_gene: TRBV30
d_gene: TRBD1
abundance: few
len: 14
j_gene: TRBJ1-1

CDR3aa: CASSAGQGGYQETQYF
CDR3nt: TGTGCCAGCAGCGCTGGACAGGGAGGGTACCAAGAGACCCAGTACTTC
v_gene: TRBV5-6
d_gene: .
abundance: .
len: 16
j_gene: TRBJ2-5

CDR3aa: CAVKRHTDTQYF
CDR3nt: TGTGCCGTGAAGCGCCACACAGATACGCAGTATTTT
v_gene: TRBV6-5
d_gene: .
abundance: .
len: 12
j_gene: TRBJ2-3

CDR3aa: CASSVAGDPVYGYTF
CDR3nt: TGTGCCAGCAGCGTAGCCGGGGATCCCGTGTATGGCTACACCTTC
v_gene: TRBV9
d_gene: .
abundance: few
len: 15
j_gene: TRBJ1-2

CDR3aa: CASRRNTLAYGYTF
CDR3nt: TGTGCCAGCAGGCGGAATACATTGGCCTATGGCTACACCTTC
v_gene: TRBV5-4
d_gene: .
abundance: .
len: 14
j_gene: TRBJ1-2

CDR3aa: CASSEGRITGELFF
CDR3nt: TGTGCCAGCAGTGAAGGAAGGATCACCGGGGAGCTGTTTTTT
v_gene: TRBV2
d_gene: .
abundance: few
len: 14
j_gene: TRBJ2-2

CDR3aa: CASSSLDGLNEQFF
CDR3nt: TGTGCCAGCAGCTCGCTGGACGGTTTAAATGAGCAGTTCTTC
v_gene: TRBV13
d_gene: .
abundance: few
len: 14
j_gene: TRBJ2-1

CDR3aa: CASSLARLGETQYF
CDR3nt: TGCGCCAGCAGCTTGGCCCGGTTAGGAGAGACCCAGTACTTC
v_gene: TRBV5-1
d_gene: .
abundance: .
len: 14
j_gene: TRBJ2-5